The 14 T cell receptor beta chains below come from one sample, sequenced in a study of post-analysis software for immune sequencing data. Unique-molecular-identifier-tagged TCR beta cDNA libraries were used. One entry per CDR3 protein results from TCRdb running MiXCR on the PCR reads. The table has 750,000 to 950,000 distinct CDR3 sequences, 35% to 55% seen once. Study-level results: Comparison of patients with controls showed five TRBV segments more frequent in patients, TRBV5-6, TRBV5-1 and TRBV20-1 among them.

The antigens of these receptors remain unknown. The sequencing input was blood. The receptors derive from a girl between 5 and 17 years old with multiple sclerosis.

This clonotype was recorded a few times. This sequence joins TRBV20-1 and TRBJ2-7, with no clear D. The ends were cut back, 1 base at V and 5 bases at J, with 18 bases in the middle. Germline V gene data show CDR1 as DFQATT and CDR2 as SNEGSKA (reference sequence). This CDR3 region has 15 residues. The CDR3 DNA sequence: TGCAGTGCTAGAGCCCCTAGTGGGATCTATGACGAGCAGTACTTC. It is translated as CSARAPSGIYDEQYF.

The chain recombines TRBV6-2 or TRBV6-3 with TRBJ1-2, with 7 bases that match TRBD1. With 0 bases clipped from V and 7 bases from J, the junction kept 8 bases outside the gene matches. CDR3 length: 15 amino acids. Germline-derived CDR1 and CDR2 are MNHEY and SVGEGT. In DNA, the CDR3 is TGTGCCAGCAGTTACTCGTACAGGGGAGATGCTGGCTACACCTTC. It is translated as CASSYSYRGDAGYTF.

V gene TRBV7-2 combines with J gene TRBJ2-7, with D unclear. The CDR3 covers 12 residues. The V and J ends lost 3 bases and 1 base respectively, with 4 bases between them. Germline assignment: CDR1 SGHTA and CDR2 FQGNSA. The CDR3: CASSFRSYEQYF. The DNA of the CDR3 is TGTGCCAGCAGCTTTCGTTCCTACGAGCAGTACTTC.

This clonotype has just a few counts. V usage is TRBV9 and J usage is TRBJ2-1; maybe TRBD2 (6 bases). V gave up 4 bases and J gave up 7 bases, with 21 bases separating them. The CDR3 loop spans 16 amino acids. The germline CDR1 and CDR2 sequences are SGDLS and YYNGEE. The DNA for the CDR3 is TGTGCCAGCAGCCCCTCCGGGAGTCTAGCAAGGAATGAGCAGTTCTTC. It translates to CASSPSGSLARNEQFF. Full variable domain (missing parts from reference TRBV9 and TRBJ2-1): DSGVTQTPKHLITATGQRVTLRCSPRSGDLSVYWYQQSLDQGLQFLIQYYNGEERAKGNILERFSAQQFPDLHSELNLSSLELGDSALYFCASSPSGSLARNEQFFGPGTRLTVL.

This clonotype turned up a few times. This chain uses TRBV20-1 with TRBJ1-4, with 8 bases aligning to TRBD1. This CDR3 spans 13 amino acids. Trimming cost V 6 bases and J 7 bases; bases outside gene matches: 7. Germline-derived CDR1 and CDR2 are DFQATT and SNEGSKA (reference sequence). The CDR3 sequence is CSALNQGAEKLFF. The CDR3 DNA reads as TGCAGTGCCCTAAACCAGGGGGCTGAAAAACTGTTTTTT.

The chain joins TRBV11-3 to TRBJ2-1, with 8 bases lining up with TRBD2. This CDR3 contains 15 residues. Germline lookup yields CDR1 SGHNT and CDR2 YENEEA. V shed 4 bases, J shed 7 bases, and the junction held 9 bases outside the gene matches. The CDR3 here is CASSSGLVAENEQFF. The CDR3 nucleotides are TGTGCCAGCAGCTCGGGACTAGTGGCCGAAAATGAGCAGTTCTTC.

This clonotype was seen a few times. The V gene is TRBV5-1, the J gene TRBJ1-4, with D unclear. This CDR3 region has 16 residues. Germline values: CDR1 SGHRS, CDR2 YFSETQ. V shed 2 bases and J shed 3 bases, with 14 bases lying between them. For the CDR3, the DNA is TGCGCCAGCAGCTTAGGGAGAGTGACGGCTAATGAAAAACTGTTTTTT. It is translated as CASSLGRVTANEKLFF.

This clonotype occurred a few times. DNA of the CDR3: TGTGCCAGCAGTTTATTAGGGGTGGACACTGAAGCTTTCTTT. This sequence encodes CASSLLGVDTEAFF. The V call is TRBV28, the J call TRBJ1-1; D is possibly TRBD1 (5 bases). The V gene lost 1 base and the J gene lost 3 bases, with 9 bases spanning the gap. CDR3 length: 14 residues. CDR1 is MDHEN, CDR2 SYDVKM, per germline.

The chain employs TRBV7-9 and TRBJ2-5, with D possibly being TRBD2 (6 bases). V was pared by 3 bases and J by 1 base, with 12 bases between. The CDR3 consists of 15 residues. From germline, CDR1 is SEHNR and CDR2 FQNEAQ (reference sequence). Here the CDR3 reads CASSFWLGGQETQYF. The CDR3 DNA sequence: TGTGCCAGCAGCTTCTGGTTGGGGGGCCAAGAGACCCAGTACTTC.

A few counts support this clonotype. The J gene is TRBJ1-2, the V gene TRBV5-1; TRBD1 agrees at 8 bases. Germline lookup yields CDR1 SGHRS and CDR2 YFSETQ. With V trimmed by 4 bases and J by 2 bases, 7 bases remained unmatched. The CDR3 runs 15 residues. CDR3 amino acids: CASSPQGDPNYGYTF. The CDR3 coding sequence is TGCGCCAGCAGCCCACAGGGGGATCCCAACTATGGCTACACCTTC. Full variable domain (remainder filled in from reference TRBV5-1 and TRBJ1-2): KAGVTQTPRYLIKTRGQQVTLSCSPISGHRSVSWYQQTPGQGLQFLFEYFSETQRNKGNFPGRFSGRQFSNSRSEMNVSTLELGDSALYLCASSPQGDPNYGYTFGSGTRLTVV.

This clonotype appeared a few times. This chain's CDR3 is CASSSSAGVVPERLEQYF. The DNA of the CDR3 is TGTGCCAGCAGCTCATCAGCTGGGGTGGTCCCAGAAAGGTTGGAGCAGTACTTC. The chain has TRBV7-9 and TRBJ2-5; D unresolved. Trimming shortened V by 4 bases and J by 11 bases, and 32 bases separated the two germline ends. The CDR3 totals 18 residues. CDR1 is SEHNR and CDR2 is FQNEAQ in the germline V gene (reference sequence).

CDR3 sequence: CAISETSGSTDEQFF. The CDR3 DNA follows: TGTGCCATCAGTGAGACTAGCGGGAGTACCGATGAGCAGTTCTTC. The chain combines TRBV10-3 with TRBJ2-1, with TRBD2 matching over 11 bases. This CDR3 spans 15 amino acids. Germline V gene lookup returns CDR1 ENHRY and CDR2 SYGVKD. Germline trimming cut 2 bases from V and 8 bases from J; bases unmatched to any gene: 5.

This clonotype turned up a few times. The chain is built from TRBV6-5 and TRBJ2-6; TRBD1 aligns across 9 bases. Germline CDR1 MNHEY, CDR2 SVGAGI. V shed 10 bases, J shed 0 bases, and the junction held 7 bases outside the gene matches. There are 16 residues in the CDR3. The CDR3: CATYRGPYSGANVLTF. DNA of the CDR3: TGTGCCACCTACAGGGGGCCCTACTCTGGGGCCAACGTCCTGACTTTC.

The table lists this clonotype with a few counts. The genes are TRBV27 and TRBJ2-5; D ambiguous. CDR3 size: 15 residues. Germline loops: CDR1 MNHEY, CDR2 SMNVEV (reference sequence). The germline V and J ends were trimmed by 3 bases and 5 bases, with 16 bases remaining between them. Here the CDR3 DNA reads TGTGCCAGCAGTTTTGGCAGGACCTCACAGGAGACCCAGTACTTC. Translation gives CASSFGRTSQETQYF.